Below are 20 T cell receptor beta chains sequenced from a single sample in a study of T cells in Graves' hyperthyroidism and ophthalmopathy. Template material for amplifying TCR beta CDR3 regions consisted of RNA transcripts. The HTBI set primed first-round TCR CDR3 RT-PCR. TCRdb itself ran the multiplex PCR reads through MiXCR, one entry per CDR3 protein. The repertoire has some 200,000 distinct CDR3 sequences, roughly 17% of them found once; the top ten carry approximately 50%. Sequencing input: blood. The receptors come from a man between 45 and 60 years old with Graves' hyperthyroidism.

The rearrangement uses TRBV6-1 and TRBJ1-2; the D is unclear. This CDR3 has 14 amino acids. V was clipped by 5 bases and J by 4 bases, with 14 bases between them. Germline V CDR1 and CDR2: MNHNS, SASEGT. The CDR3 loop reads CASSSGLPRYGYTF. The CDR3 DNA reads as TGTGCCAGCAGTTCGGGGTTGCCTCGCTATGGCTACACCTTC.

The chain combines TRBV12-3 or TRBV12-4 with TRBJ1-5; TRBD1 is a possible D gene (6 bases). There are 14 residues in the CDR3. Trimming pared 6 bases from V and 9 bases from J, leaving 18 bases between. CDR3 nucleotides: TGTGCCAGCAGCTTCGGGGGGGCAGAACGGCCCCAGCATTTT. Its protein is CASSFGGAERPQHF.

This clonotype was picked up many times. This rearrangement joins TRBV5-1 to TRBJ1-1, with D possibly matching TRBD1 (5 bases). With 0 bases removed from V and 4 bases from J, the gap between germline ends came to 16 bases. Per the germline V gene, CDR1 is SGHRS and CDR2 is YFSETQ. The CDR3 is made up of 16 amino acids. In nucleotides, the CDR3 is TGCGCCAGCAGCTTGGATGAGGGCAGGGTGGCCACTGAAGCTTTCTTT. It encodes CASSLDEGRVATEAFF.

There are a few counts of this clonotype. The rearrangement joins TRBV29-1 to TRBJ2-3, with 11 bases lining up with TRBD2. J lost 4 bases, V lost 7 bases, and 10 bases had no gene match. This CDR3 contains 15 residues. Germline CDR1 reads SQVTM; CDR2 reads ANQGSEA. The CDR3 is CSGIAGGPWADTQYF. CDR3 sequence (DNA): TGCAGCGGGATAGCGGGAGGGCCTTGGGCAGATACGCAGTATTTT.

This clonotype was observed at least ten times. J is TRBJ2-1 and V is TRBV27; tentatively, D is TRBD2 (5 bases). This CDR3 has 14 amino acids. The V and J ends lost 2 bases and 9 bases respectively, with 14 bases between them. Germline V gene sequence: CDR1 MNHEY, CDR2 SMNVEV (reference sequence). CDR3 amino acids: CASSLAGNRIEQFF. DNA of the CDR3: TGTGCCAGCAGTTTAGCGGGTAATCGGATTGAGCAGTTCTTC.

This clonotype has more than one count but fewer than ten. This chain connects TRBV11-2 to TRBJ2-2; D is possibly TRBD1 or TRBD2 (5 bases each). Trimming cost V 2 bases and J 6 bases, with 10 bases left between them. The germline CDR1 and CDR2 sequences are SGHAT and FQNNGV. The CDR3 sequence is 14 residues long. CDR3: CASSLSRGSGELFF. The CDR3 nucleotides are TGTGCCAGCAGCTTATCCCGGGGCTCCGGGGAGCTGTTTTTT.

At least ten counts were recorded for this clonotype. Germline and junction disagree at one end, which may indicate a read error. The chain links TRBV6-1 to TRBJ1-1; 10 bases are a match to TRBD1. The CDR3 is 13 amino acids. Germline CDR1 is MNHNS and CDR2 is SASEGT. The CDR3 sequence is CASSRTGGTEAFF. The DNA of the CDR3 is TGCGCCAGCAGCCGGACAGGGGGGACTGAAGCTTTCTTT.

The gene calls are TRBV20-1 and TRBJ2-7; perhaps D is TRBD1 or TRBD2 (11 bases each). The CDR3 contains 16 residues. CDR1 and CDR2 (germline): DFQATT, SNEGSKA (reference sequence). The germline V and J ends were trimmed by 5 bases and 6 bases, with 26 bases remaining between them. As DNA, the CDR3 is TGCAGTGCTTGGGACAGGGGGGTGCTAGCGGGAGGCGAGCAGTACTTC. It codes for CSAWDRGVLAGGEQYF.

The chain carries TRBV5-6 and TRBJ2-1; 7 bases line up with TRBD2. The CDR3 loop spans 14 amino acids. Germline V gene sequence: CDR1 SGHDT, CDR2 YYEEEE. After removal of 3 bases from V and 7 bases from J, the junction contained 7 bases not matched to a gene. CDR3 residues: CASSWGVSGNEQFF. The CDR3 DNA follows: TGTGCCAGCAGCTGGGGGGTTAGCGGGAATGAGCAGTTCTTC.

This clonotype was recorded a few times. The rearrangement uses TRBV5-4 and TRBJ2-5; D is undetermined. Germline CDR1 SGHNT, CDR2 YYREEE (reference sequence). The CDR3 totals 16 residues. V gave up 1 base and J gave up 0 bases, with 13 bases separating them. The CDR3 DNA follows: TGTGCCAGCAGCTTGCGCGTTGTTGCGGACCAAGAGACCCAGTACTTC. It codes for CASSLRVVADQETQYF.

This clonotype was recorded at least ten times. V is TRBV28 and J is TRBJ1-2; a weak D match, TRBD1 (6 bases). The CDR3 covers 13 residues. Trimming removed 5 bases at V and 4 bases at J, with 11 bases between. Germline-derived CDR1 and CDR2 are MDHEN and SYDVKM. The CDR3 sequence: CASSLRGAYGYTF. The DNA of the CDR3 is TGTGCCAGCAGTCTGCGGGGGGCCTATGGCTACACCTTC.

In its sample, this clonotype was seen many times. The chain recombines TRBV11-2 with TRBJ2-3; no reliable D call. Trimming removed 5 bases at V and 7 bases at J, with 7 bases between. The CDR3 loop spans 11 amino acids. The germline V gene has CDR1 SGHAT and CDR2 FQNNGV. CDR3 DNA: TGTGCCAGCAGCCTTAGTAATACGCAGTATTTT. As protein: CASSLSNTQYF.

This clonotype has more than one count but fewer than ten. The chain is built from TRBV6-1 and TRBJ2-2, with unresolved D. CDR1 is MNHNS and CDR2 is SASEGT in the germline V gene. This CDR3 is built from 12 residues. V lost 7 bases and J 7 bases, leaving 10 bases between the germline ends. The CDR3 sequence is CASTTLGGELFF. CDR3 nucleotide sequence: TGTGCCAGCACCACCCTTGGCGGGGAGCTGTTTTTT.

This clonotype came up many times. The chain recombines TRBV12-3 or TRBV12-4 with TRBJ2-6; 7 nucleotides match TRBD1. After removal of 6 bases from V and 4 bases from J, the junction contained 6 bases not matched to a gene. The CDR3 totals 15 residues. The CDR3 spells CASSPSGQGANVLTF. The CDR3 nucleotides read TGTGCCAGCAGCCCTTCGGGACAGGGGGCCAACGTCCTGACTTTC.

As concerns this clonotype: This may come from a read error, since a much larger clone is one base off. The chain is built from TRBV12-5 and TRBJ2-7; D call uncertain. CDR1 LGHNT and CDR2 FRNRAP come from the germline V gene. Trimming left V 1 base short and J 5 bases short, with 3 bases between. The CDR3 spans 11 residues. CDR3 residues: CASGLAHEQYF. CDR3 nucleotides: TGTGCTAGTGGTTTGGCCCACGAGCAGTACTTC.

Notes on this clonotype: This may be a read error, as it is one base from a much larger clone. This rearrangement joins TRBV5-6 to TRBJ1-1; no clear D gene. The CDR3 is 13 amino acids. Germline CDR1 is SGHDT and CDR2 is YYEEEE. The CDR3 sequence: CASSLVAATGAFF. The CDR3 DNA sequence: TGTGCCAGCAGCTTGGTGGCAGCGACTGGAGCTTTCTTT. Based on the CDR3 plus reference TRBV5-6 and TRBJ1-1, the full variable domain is DAGVTQSPTHLIKTRGQQVTLRCSPKSGHDTVSWYQQALGQGPQFIFQYYEEEERQRGNFPDRFSGHQFPNYSSELNVNALLLGDSALYLCASSLVAATGAFFGQGTRLTVV.

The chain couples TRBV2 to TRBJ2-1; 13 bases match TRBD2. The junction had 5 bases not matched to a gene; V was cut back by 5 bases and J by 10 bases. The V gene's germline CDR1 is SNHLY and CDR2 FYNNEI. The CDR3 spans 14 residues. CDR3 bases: TGTGCCAGCAGTCGGACTAGCGGGAGTGTAGAGCAGTTCTTC. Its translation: CASSRTSGSVEQFF.

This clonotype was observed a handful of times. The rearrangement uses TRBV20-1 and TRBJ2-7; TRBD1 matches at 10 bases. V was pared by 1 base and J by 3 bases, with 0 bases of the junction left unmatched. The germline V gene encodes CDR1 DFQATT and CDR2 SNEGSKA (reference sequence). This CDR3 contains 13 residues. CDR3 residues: CSARGTGGYEQYF. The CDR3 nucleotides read TGCAGTGCTAGAGGGACAGGGGGCTACGAGCAGTACTTC.

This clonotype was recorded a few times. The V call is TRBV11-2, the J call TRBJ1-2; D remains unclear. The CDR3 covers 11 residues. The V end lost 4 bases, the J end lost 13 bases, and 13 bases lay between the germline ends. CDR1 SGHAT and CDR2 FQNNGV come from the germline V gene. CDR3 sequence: CASSSGVHSTF. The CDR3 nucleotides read TGTGCCAGCAGCTCCGGAGTGCATAGCACCTTC.

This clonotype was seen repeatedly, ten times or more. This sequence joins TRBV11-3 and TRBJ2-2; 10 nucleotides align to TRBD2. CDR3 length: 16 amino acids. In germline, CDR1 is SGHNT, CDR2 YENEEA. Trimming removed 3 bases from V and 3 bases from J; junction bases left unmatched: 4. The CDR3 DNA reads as TGTGCCAGCAGCTTTGGTCTAGCGGGAGACACCGGGGAGCTGTTTTTT. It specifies CASSFGLAGDTGELFF.